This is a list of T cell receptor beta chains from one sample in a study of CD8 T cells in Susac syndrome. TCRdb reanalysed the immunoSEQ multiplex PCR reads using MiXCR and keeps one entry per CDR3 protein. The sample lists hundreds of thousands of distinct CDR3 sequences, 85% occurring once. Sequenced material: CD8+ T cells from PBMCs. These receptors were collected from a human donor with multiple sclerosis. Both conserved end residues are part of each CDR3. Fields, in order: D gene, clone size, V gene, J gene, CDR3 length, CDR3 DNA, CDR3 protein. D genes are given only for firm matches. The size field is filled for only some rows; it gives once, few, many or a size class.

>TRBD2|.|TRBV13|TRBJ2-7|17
TGTGCCAGCAGCTTGGGAGGGTCTCTCCCGTACTCCTACGAGCAGTACTTC
CASSLGGSLPYSYEQYF
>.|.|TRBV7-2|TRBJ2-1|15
TGTGCCAGCAGCTTAGACGCCGCACCCTACAATGAGCAGTTCTTC
CASSLDAAPYNEQFF
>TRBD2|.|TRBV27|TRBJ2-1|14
TGTGCCAGCAGTTGGCTAGCGGGCTCCAATGAGCAGTTCTTC
CASSWLAGSNEQFF
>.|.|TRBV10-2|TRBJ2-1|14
TGCGCCAGCAATGGGGGAGGCACCTACAATGAGCAGTTCTTC
CASNGGGTYNEQFF
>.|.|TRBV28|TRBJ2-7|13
TGTGCCAGCACTCTCGACAAGCCATACGAGCAGTACTTC
CASTLDKPYEQYF
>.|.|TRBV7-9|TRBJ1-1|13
TGTGCCAGCAGCTTAGATGTTTGGATTGAAGCTTTCTTT
CASSLDVWIEAFF
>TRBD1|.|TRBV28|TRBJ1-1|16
TGTGCCAGCAGTGAGTACTTAGGACAGGGTGAAACTGAAGCTTTCTTT
CASSEYLGQGETEAFF
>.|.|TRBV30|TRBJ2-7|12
TGTGCCACGCTTGGGGATAGCTACGAGCAGTACTTC
CATLGDSYEQYF
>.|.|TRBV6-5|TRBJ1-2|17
TGTGCCAGCAGTTACAGCATTGAGCAGCTCTCTAACTATGGCTACACCTTC
CASSYSIEQLSNYGYTF
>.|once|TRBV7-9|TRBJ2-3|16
TGTGCCAGCAGCTCCCTTCTCCCGGGAGTAGCAGATACGCAGTATTTT
CASSSLLPGVADTQYF
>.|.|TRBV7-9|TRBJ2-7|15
TGTGCCAGCAGCTTTAACAGGGACCATTCCTACGAGCAGTACTTC
CASSFNRDHSYEQYF
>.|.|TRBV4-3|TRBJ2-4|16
TGCGCCAGCAGCCAAGACACAACAGGGTACCAAAACATTCAGTACTTC
CASSQDTTGYQNIQYF
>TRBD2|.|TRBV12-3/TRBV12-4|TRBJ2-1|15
TGTGCCAGCAGTTACCCGGGACTAGCACTGAATGAGCAGTTCTTC
CASSYPGLALNEQFF
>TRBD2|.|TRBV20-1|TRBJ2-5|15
TGCAGTGCTAGCTGGATTAGCGGGCGCCAAGAGACCCAGTACTTC
CSASWISGRQETQYF
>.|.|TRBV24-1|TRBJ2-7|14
TGTGCCACCAGTGATTTGAGTAGCCGGGGCGAGCAGTACTTC
CATSDLSSRGEQYF
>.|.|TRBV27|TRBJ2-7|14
TGTGCCAGCAGTTTAAGTGTCGGTAACTACGAGCAGTACTTC
CASSLSVGNYEQYF
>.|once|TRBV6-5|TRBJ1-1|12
TGTGCCGGCAGTTACCGGAACACTGAAGCTTTCTTT
CAGSYRNTEAFF
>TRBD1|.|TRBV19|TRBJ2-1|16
TGTGCCAGTAGTATAGATGGGACAGGTCCTTCCAATGAGCAGTTCTTC
CASSIDGTGPSNEQFF
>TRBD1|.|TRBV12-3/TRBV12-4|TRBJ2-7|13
TGTGCCAGCAAGGGGACAGGGTGGTTCGAGCAGTACTTC
CASKGTGWFEQYF
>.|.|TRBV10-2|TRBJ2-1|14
TGCGCCAGCAGTGACCGGACTGGGGACAATGAGCAGTTCTTC
CASSDRTGDNEQFF
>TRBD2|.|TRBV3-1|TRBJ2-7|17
TGTGCCAGCAGCCAAGTACTAGCGGGAGGAAATGCCTACGAGCAGTACTTC
CASSQVLAGGNAYEQYF
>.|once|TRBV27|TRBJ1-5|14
TGTGCCAGCGCTCAGGCGCCTAGCAATCAGCCCCAGCATTTT
CASAQAPSNQPQHF
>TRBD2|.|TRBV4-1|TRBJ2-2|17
TGCGCCAGCAGCCAAGATCGGGGGACTAGCTTTACCGGGGAGCTGTTTTTT
CASSQDRGTSFTGELFF
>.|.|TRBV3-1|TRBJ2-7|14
TGTGCCAGCAGCGAAGCACAGACTATGTACGAGCAGTACTTC
CASSEAQTMYEQYF
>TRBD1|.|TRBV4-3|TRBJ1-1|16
TGCGCCAGCAGCCAAGATGACAGGGCGGCGAACACTGAAGCTTTCTTT
CASSQDDRAANTEAFF
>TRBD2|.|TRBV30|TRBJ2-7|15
TGTGCCGGAACCTTGGGACTAGCGGGGCCCTACGAGCAGTACTTC
CAGTLGLAGPYEQYF
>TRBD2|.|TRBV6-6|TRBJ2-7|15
TGTGCCCCAACCGGGACTAGCGGGAGTAACAACGAGCAGTACTTC
CAPTGTSGSNNEQYF
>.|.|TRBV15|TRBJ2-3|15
TGTGCCACCAGCAGAGAGGCGGCAAGCACAGATACGCAGTATTTT
CATSREAASTDTQYF
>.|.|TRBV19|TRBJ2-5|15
TGTGCCAGTAGTACGGTCCCAGCCAGCCAAGAGACCCAGTACTTC
CASSTVPASQETQYF
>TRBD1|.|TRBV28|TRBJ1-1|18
TGTGCCAGCAGTTTTCCTGTCGGGACAGGGGGTTGGGACACTGAAGCTTTCTTT
CASSFPVGTGGWDTEAFF
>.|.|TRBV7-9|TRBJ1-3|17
TGTGCCAGCAGCTCGCGGACAGACCTATCCTCTGGAAACACCATATATTTT
CASSSRTDLSSGNTIYF
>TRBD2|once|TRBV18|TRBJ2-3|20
TGTGCCAGCTCACCATGGACTAGCTCTTATCTACAGATTGGGACAGATACGCAGTATTTT
CASSPWTSSYLQIGTDTQYF
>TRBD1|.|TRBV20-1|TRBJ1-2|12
TGCAGTGCCACCGACAGGGCGTATGGCTACACCTTC
CSATDRAYGYTF
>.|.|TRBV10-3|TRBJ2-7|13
TGTGCCATCAGTGGACAGATCTCCTACGAGCAGTACTTC
CAISGQISYEQYF
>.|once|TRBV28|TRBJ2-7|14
TGTGCCAGCAGTTTAGACAGATACCTCTACGAGCAGTACTTC
CASSLDRYLYEQYF
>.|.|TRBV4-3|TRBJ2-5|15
TGCGCCAGCAGCCAAGTGAAAGCTCGACTAGGGACCCAGTACTTC
CASSQVKARLGTQYF
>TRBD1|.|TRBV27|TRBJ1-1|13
TGTGCCAGCAGTTTAGGGGGGACAGTGCGAGCTTTCTTT
CASSLGGTVRAFF
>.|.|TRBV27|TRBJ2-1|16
TGTGCCAGCGCCAGTCTTTCTTTCGGCGGGATAAATGAGCAGTTCTTC
CASASLSFGGINEQFF
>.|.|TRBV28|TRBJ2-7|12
TGTGCCAGCAGTTTTACTAGCTACGAGCAGTACTTC
CASSFTSYEQYF
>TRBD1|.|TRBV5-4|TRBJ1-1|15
TGTGCCAGCAGCTTGGCTGGGGGGACAGACACTGAAGCTTTCTTT
CASSLAGGTDTEAFF
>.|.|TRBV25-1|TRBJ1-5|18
TGTGCCAGCAGTGAGGGGGGGCTCGGTGGATATAGCAATCAGCCCCAGCATTTT
CASSEGGLGGYSNQPQHF
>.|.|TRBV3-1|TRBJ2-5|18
TGTGCCAGCAGCCAAGAACCCCCCGGGGGGACAGGTCAAGAGACCCAGTACTTC
CASSQEPPGGTGQETQYF